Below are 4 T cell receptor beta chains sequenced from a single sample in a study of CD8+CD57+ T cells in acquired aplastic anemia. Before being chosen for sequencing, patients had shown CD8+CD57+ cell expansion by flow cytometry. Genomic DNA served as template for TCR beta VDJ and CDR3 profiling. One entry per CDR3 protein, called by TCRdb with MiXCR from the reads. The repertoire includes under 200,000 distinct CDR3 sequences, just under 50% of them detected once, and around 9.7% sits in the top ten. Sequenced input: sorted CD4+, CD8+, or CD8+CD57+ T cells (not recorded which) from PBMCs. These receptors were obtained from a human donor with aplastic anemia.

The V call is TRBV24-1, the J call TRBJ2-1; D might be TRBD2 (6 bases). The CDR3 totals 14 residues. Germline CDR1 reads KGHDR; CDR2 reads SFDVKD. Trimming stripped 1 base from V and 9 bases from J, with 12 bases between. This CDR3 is CATSDFGKAGEQFF. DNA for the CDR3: TGTGCCACCAGTGATTTCGGGAAAGCGGGTGAGCAGTTCTTC.

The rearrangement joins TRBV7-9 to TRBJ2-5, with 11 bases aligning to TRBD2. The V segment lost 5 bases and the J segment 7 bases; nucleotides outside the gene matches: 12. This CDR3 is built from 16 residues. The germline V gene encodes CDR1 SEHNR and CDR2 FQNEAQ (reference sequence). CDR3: CASSLPTSGAVATQYF. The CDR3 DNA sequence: TGTGCCAGCAGCCTCCCGACTAGCGGGGCGGTGGCGACCCAGTACTTC.

The CDR3 DNA follows: TGTGCCAGCCTCAGGGGGCTCGAACGGCCCCAGCATTTT. It codes for CASLRGLERPQHF. This chain connects TRBV28 to TRBJ1-5; TRBD1 matches at 8 bases. The junction had 9 bases not matched to a gene; V was cut back by 8 bases and J by 9 bases. Germline-derived CDR1 and CDR2 are MDHEN and SYDVKM. CDR3 length: 13 amino acids.

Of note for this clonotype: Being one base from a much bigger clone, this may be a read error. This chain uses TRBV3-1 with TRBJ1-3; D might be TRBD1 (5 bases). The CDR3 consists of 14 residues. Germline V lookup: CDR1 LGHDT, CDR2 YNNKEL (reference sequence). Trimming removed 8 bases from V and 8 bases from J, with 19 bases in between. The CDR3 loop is CASGRGNVEDTIYF. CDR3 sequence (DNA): TGTGCCAGCGGCCGGGGGAATGTGGAAGACACCATATATTTT.